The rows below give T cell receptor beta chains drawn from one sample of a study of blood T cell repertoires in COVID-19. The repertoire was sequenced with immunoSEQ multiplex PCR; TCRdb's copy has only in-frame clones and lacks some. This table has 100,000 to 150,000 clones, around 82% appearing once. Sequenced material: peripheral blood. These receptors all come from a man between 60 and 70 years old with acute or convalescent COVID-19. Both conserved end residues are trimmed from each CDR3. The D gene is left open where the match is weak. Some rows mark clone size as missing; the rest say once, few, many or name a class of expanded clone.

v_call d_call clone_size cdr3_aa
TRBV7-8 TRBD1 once ASSLDRGMNTEAF
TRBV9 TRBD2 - ASSTDPPQRGITGELF
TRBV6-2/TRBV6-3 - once ASSYGGPPLH
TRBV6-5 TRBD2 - ASSGTSGSNEQF
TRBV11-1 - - ASSPARGAF
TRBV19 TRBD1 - ASSIDRGPGELF
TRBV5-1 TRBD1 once ASSRGTVYNSPLH
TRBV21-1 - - ASSRTETQRAF
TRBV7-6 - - ASSSLGGGGPDTQY
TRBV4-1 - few ASSPTMARGMNTEAF
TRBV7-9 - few ASSLARGRGDDGYT
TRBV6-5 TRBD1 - ASRPNRGTGELF
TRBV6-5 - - ASSRTVSYEQY
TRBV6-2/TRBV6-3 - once ASSALQAGHGYT
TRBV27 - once ASSPGVGYT
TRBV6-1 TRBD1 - ASSEVPGTGVGEQY
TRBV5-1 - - ASSLPGQANVLT
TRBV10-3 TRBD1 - AIRTGTEYNEQF
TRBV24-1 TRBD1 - ATSDHSTGMRF
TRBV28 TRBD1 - AGTSTGEGQPQH
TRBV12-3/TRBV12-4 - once ASSFLGELF
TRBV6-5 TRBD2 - ASILTSGGYEQY
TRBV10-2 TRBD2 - ASSYTAGALYNEQF
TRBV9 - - ASSVVGEFYNEQF
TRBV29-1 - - SADGFADEAF
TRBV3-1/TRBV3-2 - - ASSQEPQAQPQH
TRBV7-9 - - ASSLSPGNGYT
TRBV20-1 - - SASLRGGNSEAF
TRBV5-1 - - ASSWTLSGNTIY
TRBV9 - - ASSVLDRRGETQY
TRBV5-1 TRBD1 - ASSLHRDRWASGTEAF
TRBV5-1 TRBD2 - ASSLRTSGPETQY
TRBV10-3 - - AISPIGAGPNEQY
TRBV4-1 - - ASSQPRIGVEKLF
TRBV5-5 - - ASSLAGLDTQY
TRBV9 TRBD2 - ASSVTGLAGVEETQY
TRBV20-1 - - SARLGHGYT
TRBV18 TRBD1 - ASSPSRGRFHEQF
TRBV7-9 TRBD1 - ASSLPGQGNNSPLH
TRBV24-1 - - ATSPFAGQPQH
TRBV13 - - ASTLGSEGAYEQY
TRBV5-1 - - ASSLTGAPRELF
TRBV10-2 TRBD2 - ASSESNGLAGETQY
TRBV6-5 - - ASSRTPQYGYT
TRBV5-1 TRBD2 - ASSFRLAEITDTQY